The 6 T cell receptor beta chains below all came from one sample that was sequenced in a study of identical twins' blood T cells (dated by TCRdb to the early 2010s). The protocol used for the library was 5' RACE. The sample was run on an Illumina Genome Analyzer IIx. The public reads were reprocessed in TCRdb via fastp at Q25 and MiXCR, keeping in-frame beta chains. Each entry is one CDR3 protein sequence, shown with its most common DNA and genes. The sample table contains about 370,000 distinct CDR3 sequences; only one count was recorded for about 28% of them. The leading ten clones occupy 6.1% of the sample. Sequenced sample: PBMCs. These receptors all stem from a woman aged 18 to 49 in good health.

As concerns this clonotype: Germline and junction disagree at one end, which may indicate a read error. The V and J genes are TRBV20-1 and TRBJ2-7, with 9 bases fitting TRBD1. This CDR3 has 14 residues. Germline V CDR1 and CDR2: DFQATT, SNEGSKA (reference sequence). CDR3 loop: CSAQRGTGTYEHYF. The CDR3 DNA is TGCAGTGCACAGCGCGGGACAGGGACCTACGAGCATTACTTC.

This clonotype was picked up a small number of times. V is TRBV29-1 and J is TRBJ2-7; D remains ambiguous. The CDR3 length is 11 residues. Trimming removed 7 bases at V and 1 base at J, with 8 bases between. Looked up from germline, CDR1 is SQVTM and CDR2 is ANQGSEA. CDR3 sequence reads: CSGGESYEQYF. CDR3 bases: TGCAGCGGTGGAGAATCCTACGAGCAGTACTTC.

The V call is TRBV20-1, the J call TRBJ2-6; a possible D gene is TRBD1 (6 bases). The V gene lost 2 bases and the J gene lost 0 bases, with 17 bases spanning the gap. The CDR3 is 18 residues long. CDR1 and CDR2 from the germline V gene are DFQATT and SNEGSKA (reference sequence). CDR3: CSARSVGQRFSGANVLTF. In DNA, the CDR3 is TGCAGTGCTAGATCGGTCGGACAGCGATTCTCTGGGGCCAACGTCCTGACTTTC.

This clonotype was detected only a few times. This chain links TRBV5-1 with TRBJ1-1; D is undetermined. The CDR3 totals 14 residues. V was clipped by 3 bases and J by 3 bases, with 12 bases between them. The germline V gene encodes CDR1 SGHRS and CDR2 YFSETQ. CDR3 nucleotides: TGCGCCAGCAGCTCCTTGGGAGGCTACACTGAAGCTTTCTTT. This codes for CASSSLGGYTEAFF.

This clonotype was seen many times. V gene TRBV12-5 combines with J gene TRBJ1-2; a weak D match, TRBD1 (6 bases). Per germline, CDR1 LGHNT and CDR2 FRNRAP. CDR3 length: 14 amino acids. V gave up 7 bases and J gave up 7 bases, with 19 bases separating them. This CDR3 is CASAIQGGNGGYTF. In DNA form, the CDR3 reads TGTGCTAGTGCTATTCAAGGGGGGAACGGTGGCTACACCTTC.

This clonotype was counted only a few times. The CDR3 is CASRPPLTSANTGELFF. DNA of the CDR3: TGTGCCAGCAGGCCCCCCCTCACTAGCGCGAACACCGGGGAGCTGTTTTTT. V and J are TRBV3-1 and TRBJ2-2, with 7 bases matching TRBD2. Germline CDR1 and CDR2: LGHDT and YNNKEL (reference sequence). Trimming cost V 6 bases and J 0 bases; bases outside gene matches: 10. The CDR3 sequence is 17 residues long.